A single sample gave rise to the 18 T cell receptor beta chains below, sequenced in a study of T cells in placental villitis. Study-wide points: Placentae with villitis of unknown etiology showed clonal expansion, median clonality approximately 0.05 versus control roughly 0.006.

This was the immunoSEQ v4 assay. TCRdb's copy holds only in-frame clones and misses some; the assay was immunoSEQ multiplex PCR. Here the sample spans hundreds of clones, about 83% being singletons. No antigen has been identified for these receptors. What was sequenced was placental tissue containing maternal and fetal cells. The receptors derive from a human patient with villitis of unknown etiology; the placental T cells may come from both mother and fetus.

This clone was counted only a few times. The chain couples TRBV24-1 to TRBJ1-6; D is unresolved. Trimming left V 4 bases short and J 7 bases short, with 10 bases between. Germline V CDR1 and CDR2: KGHDR, SFDVKD. CDR3 length equals 14 residues. This CDR3 is CATSEAMLNSPLHF. The CDR3 region has the DNA TGTGCCACCAGTGAAGCGATGTTGAATTCACCCCTCCACTTT.

CDR3 amino acids: CASSLHRDNTEAFF. CDR3 coding DNA: TGCGCCAGCAGCTTACACAGGGATAACACTGAAGCTTTCTTT. The rearrangement joins TRBV5-1 to TRBJ1-1; D possibly corresponds to TRBD1 (6 bases). V was clipped by 2 bases and J by 2 bases, with 10 bases between them. The CDR3 extends over 14 amino acids. The germline V gene has CDR1 SGHRS and CDR2 YFSETQ.

The chain is built from TRBV5-1 and TRBJ1-1, with 10 bases aligning to TRBD1. Trimming cost V 4 bases and J 4 bases; bases outside gene matches: 4. The CDR3 has 14 residues. CDR1 and CDR2 from the germline V gene are SGHRS and YFSETQ. This CDR3 reads CASSLWDRGTEAFF. The CDR3 nucleotides read TGCGCCAGCAGCCTATGGGACAGGGGCACTGAAGCTTTCTTT. The entire variable domain, with the rest obtained from reference TRBV5-1 and TRBJ1-1, is as follows: KAGVTQTPRYLIKTRGQQVTLSCSPISGHRSVSWYQQTPGQGLQFLFEYFSETQRNKGNFPGRFSGRQFSNSRSEMNVSTLELGDSALYLCASSLWDRGTEAFFGQGTRLTVV.

The rearrangement links TRBV27 to TRBJ2-1; 7 nucleotides match TRBD2. Looked up from germline, CDR1 is MNHEY and CDR2 is SMNVEV (reference sequence). The CDR3 has 15 amino acids. Trimming at V came to 10 bases and at J to 1 base, leaving 10 bases not matched to a gene. CDR3 in amino acids: CATGLVRESYNEQFF. Written as DNA, the CDR3 is TGTGCCACCGGGCTGGTGCGGGAGTCCTACAATGAGCAGTTCTTC.

The chain recombines TRBV5-1 with TRBJ2-1, with 10 bases identical to TRBD2. This CDR3 comprises 15 residues. Trimming removed 5 bases from V and 4 bases from J; junction bases left unmatched: 6. CDR1 is SGHRS and CDR2 is YFSETQ in the germline V gene. The CDR3 sequence is CASRFGLADYNEQFF. The CDR3 DNA follows: TGCGCCAGCAGATTTGGACTAGCGGATTACAATGAGCAGTTCTTC.

This rearrangement joins TRBV14 to TRBJ2-7; D perhaps matches TRBD2 (5 bases). The CDR3 loop spans 13 amino acids. Germline V gives CDR1 SGHDN, CDR2 FVKESK. V shed 0 bases and J shed 5 bases, with 8 bases lying between them. CDR3 sequence: CASSQDLRDEQYF. The DNA for the CDR3 is TGTGCCAGCAGCCAAGATTTGAGGGACGAGCAGTACTTC.

V is TRBV6-5 and J is TRBJ2-7; 7 bases fit TRBD2. CDR1 is MNHEY, CDR2 SVGAGI, per germline. The CDR3 loop spans 15 amino acids. V lost 7 bases, J lost 0 bases, and 9 bases stayed unmatched. CDR3 nucleotide sequence: TGTGCCAGCACCCCAAAGTGGGACTACTCCTACGAGCAGTACTTC. This sequence encodes CASTPKWDYSYEQYF.

The chain recombines TRBV3-1 (or the pseudogene TRBV3-2) with TRBJ2-7; 8 positions match TRBD1. Germline V gives CDR1 LGHDT, CDR2 YNNKEL (reference sequence). V was clipped by 4 bases and J by 0 bases; unmatched bases: 2. The CDR3 covers 14 residues. Here the CDR3 DNA reads TGTGCCAGCAGCCCCGGGACAGGCTCCTACGAGCAGTACTTC. It encodes CASSPGTGSYEQYF.

This clone was observed a single time. The chain uses TRBV4-1 and TRBJ2-2, with D uncertain. The CDR3 length is 12 residues. V gave up 4 bases and J gave up 5 bases, with 5 bases separating them. Germline V gene lookup returns CDR1 MGHRA and CDR2 YSYEKL. The CDR3 DNA reads as TGCGCCAGCAGCCGAGGTACCGGGGAGCTGTTTTTT. It encodes CASSRGTGELFF.

The chain joins TRBV3-1 (or the pseudogene TRBV3-2) to TRBJ1-1; D not resolved. Trimming left V 6 bases short and J 5 bases short, with 7 bases between. Germline V CDR1 and CDR2: LGHDT, YNNKEL (reference sequence). The CDR3 consists of 11 residues. CDR3 in DNA: TGTGCCAGCAGGGGGAGGACTGAAGCTTTCTTT. Amino acids: CASRGRTEAFF.

The chain employs TRBV6-5 and TRBJ2-2, with a tentative D call TRBD2 (6 bases). Germline V CDR1 and CDR2: MNHEY, SVGAGI. V lost 8 bases and J 4 bases, leaving 14 bases between the germline ends. The CDR3 loop spans 14 amino acids. The CDR3 DNA is TGTGCCAGCTTTCTGGGAGGACCCACCGGGGAGCTGTTTTTT. Residues: CASFLGGPTGELFF.

The rearrangement uses TRBV19 and TRBJ2-3; TRBD2 agrees at 10 bases. This CDR3 is built from 16 residues. Germline trimming cut 6 bases from V and 4 bases from J; bases unmatched to any gene: 10. CDR1 is LNHDA and CDR2 is SQIVND in the germline V gene (reference sequence). As DNA, the CDR3 is TGTGCCAGTAGCCTTCTAGCGGGAGAGGGCGCAGATACGCAGTATTTT. This translates into CASSLLAGEGADTQYF. Full variable domain (missing parts from reference TRBV19 and TRBJ2-3): DGGITQSPKYLFRKEGQNVTLSCEQNLNHDAMYWYRQDPGQGLRLIYYSQIVNDFQKGDIAEGYSVSREKKESFPLTVTSAQKNPTAFYLCASSLLAGEGADTQYFGPGTRLTVL.

The CDR3: CASSSSEAFF. The CDR3 DNA is TGTGCCAGCAGCTCATCTGAAGCTTTCTTT. The V call is TRBV7-9, the J call TRBJ1-1; D not certain. This CDR3 is built from 10 residues. Trimming left V 4 bases short and J 6 bases short, with 3 bases between. The germline V gene encodes CDR1 SEHNR and CDR2 FQNEAQ (reference sequence).

This clone was recorded once. The chain links TRBV7-9 to TRBJ2-3; 8 bases fit TRBD2. Germline V gives CDR1 SEHNR, CDR2 FQNEAQ (reference sequence). This CDR3 comprises 17 residues. The trim removed 0 bases at V and 10 bases at J, leaving 15 bases unmatched. CDR3 residues: CASSLALAGGLRAAQYF. The CDR3 DNA reads as TGTGCCAGCAGCTTAGCGCTGGCGGGGGGCCTCAGGGCGGCGCAGTATTTT.

This clone was counted only a few times. The CDR3 sequence is CASSPPGTGSQPQHF. In nucleotides, the CDR3 is TGTGCCAGCTCACCGCCCGGGACCGGGAGCCAGCCCCAGCATTTT. The V gene is TRBV18, the J gene TRBJ1-5; a possible D gene is TRBD1 (5 bases). Germline V gene data show CDR1 as KGHSH and CDR2 as LQKENI. The germline V and J ends were trimmed by 3 bases and 7 bases, with 16 bases remaining between them. This CDR3 is built from 15 residues.

J is TRBJ1-1 and V is TRBV5-4; D uncertain. The CDR3 runs to 12 residues. The ends were cut back, 3 bases at V and 3 bases at J, with 6 bases in the middle. Germline lookup yields CDR1 SGHNT and CDR2 YYREEE (reference sequence). The DNA of the CDR3 is TGTGCCAGCAGCTCGTGGGACACTGAAGCTTTCTTT. Amino acids: CASSSWDTEAFF.

The V gene is TRBV18, the J gene TRBJ2-1; the D is unclear. CDR1 is KGHSH and CDR2 is LQKENI in the germline V gene. V was cut by 3 bases and J by 7 bases, with 13 bases left in between. This CDR3 is built from 14 residues. The CDR3 DNA is TGTGCCAGCTCACCTCGTCCAGACTGGAATGAGCAGTTCTTC. Amino acid sequence: CASSPRPDWNEQFF.

The rearrangement uses TRBV12-2 and TRBJ2-5; whether TRBD2, the table's D call, matches the DNA was not checked. TRBV12-2 is assigned pseudogene status. The CDR3 is made up of 16 amino acids. CDR3 in amino acids: CASRFRDSGDQETQYF. In nucleotides, the CDR3 is TGTGCAAGTCGCTTTAGGGATAGCGGGGACCAAGAGACCCAGTACTTC.